This section outlines one T cell receptor (beta chain) sequence together with its context. What it binds is not known. Every patient experienced relapse after autologous stem cell transplantation, and brentuximab vedotin exposure varied. Trimming took 2 bases from V and 4 from J, leaving 15 bases between them. This CDR3 is 15 amino acids long. From germline, CDR1 is GTSNPN and CDR2 SVGIG (reference sequence). The entry originates in a study of PD-1 blockade in classical Hodgkin lymphoma. Study-wide results and limits: Complete responders' diversity at baseline resembled that of newly diagnosed patients.

Assay: immunoSEQ multiplex PCR; the TCRdb copy retains only in-frame clones and omits some. The sample yields tens of thousands of clones, around 66% seen once. Sequencing used peripheral blood mononuclear cells (PBMCs), obtained at baseline. This rearrangement joins TRBV30 to TRBJ1-5; D possibly corresponds to TRBD1 (5 bases). The receptor comes from a human donor with classical Hodgkin lymphoma. The CDR3 here is CAWSLKGLGNQPQHF. Written as DNA, the CDR3 is TGTGCCTGGAGTCTCAAGGGGTTGGGTAATCAGCCCCAGCATTTT.